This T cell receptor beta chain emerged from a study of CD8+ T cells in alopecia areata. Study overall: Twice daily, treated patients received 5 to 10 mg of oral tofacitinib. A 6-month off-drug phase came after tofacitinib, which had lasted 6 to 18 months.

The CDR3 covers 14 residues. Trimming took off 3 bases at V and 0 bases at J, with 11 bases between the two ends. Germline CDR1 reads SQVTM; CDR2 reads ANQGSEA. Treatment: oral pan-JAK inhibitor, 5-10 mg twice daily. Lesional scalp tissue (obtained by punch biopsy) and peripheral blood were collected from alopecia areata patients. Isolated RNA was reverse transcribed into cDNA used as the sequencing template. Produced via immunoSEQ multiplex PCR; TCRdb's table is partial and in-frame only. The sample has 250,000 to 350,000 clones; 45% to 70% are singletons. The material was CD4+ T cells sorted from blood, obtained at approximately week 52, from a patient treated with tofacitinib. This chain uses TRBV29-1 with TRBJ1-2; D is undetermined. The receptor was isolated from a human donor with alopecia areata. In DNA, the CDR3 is TGCAGCGTTGATCGGGCGAGCACTAACTATGGCTACACCTTC. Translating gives CSVDRASTNYGYTF.